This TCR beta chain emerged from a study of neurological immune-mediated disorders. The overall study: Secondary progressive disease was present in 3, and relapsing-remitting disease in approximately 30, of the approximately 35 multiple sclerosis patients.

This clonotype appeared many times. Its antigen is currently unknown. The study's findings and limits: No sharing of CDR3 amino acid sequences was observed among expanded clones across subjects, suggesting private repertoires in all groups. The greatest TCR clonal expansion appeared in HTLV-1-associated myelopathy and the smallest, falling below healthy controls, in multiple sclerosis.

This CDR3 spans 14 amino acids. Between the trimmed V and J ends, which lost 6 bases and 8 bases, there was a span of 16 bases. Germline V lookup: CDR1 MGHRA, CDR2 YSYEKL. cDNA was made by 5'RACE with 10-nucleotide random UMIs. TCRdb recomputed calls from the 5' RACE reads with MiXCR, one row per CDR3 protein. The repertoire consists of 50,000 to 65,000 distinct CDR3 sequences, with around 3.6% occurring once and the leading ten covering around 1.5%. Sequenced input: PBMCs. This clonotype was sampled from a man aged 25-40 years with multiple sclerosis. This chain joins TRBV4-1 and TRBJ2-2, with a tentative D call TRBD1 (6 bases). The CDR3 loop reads CASRRTTGSGELFF. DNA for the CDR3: TGCGCCAGCAGACGCACAACAGGGTCAGGGGAGCTGTTTTTT.